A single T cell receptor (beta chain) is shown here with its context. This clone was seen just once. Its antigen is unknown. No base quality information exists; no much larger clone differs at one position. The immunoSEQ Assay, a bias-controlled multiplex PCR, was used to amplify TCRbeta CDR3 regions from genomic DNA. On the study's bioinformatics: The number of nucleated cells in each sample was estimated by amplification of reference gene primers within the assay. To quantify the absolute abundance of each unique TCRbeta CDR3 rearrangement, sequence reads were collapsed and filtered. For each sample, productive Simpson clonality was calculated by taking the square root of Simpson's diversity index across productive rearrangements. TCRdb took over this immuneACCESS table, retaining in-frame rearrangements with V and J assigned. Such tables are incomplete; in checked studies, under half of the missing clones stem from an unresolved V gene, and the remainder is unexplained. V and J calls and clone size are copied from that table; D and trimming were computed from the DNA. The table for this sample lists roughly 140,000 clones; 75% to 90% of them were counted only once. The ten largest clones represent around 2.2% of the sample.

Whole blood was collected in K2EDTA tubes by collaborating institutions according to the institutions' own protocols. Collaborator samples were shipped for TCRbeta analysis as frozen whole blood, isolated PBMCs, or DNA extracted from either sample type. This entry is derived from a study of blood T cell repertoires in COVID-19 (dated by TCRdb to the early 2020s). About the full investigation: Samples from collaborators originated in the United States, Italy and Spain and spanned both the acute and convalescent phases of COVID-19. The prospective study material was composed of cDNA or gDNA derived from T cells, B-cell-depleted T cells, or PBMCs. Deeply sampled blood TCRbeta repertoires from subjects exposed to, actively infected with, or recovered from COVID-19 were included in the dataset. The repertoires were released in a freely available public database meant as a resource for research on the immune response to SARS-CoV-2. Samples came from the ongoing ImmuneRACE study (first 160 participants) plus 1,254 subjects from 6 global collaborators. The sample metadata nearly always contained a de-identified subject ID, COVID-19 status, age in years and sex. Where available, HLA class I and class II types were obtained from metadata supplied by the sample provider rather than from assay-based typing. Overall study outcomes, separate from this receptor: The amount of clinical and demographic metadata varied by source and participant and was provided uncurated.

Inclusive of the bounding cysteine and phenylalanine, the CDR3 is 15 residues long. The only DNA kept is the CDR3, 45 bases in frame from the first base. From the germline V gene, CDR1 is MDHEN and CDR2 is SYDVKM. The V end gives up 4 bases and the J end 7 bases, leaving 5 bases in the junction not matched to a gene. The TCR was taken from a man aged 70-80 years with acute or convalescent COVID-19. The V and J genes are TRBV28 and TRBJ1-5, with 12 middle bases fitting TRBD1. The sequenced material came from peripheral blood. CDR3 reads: CASSWDRGRVQPQHF. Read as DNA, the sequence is TGTGCCAGCAGTTGGGACAGGGGGCGGGTGCAGCCCCAGCATTTT. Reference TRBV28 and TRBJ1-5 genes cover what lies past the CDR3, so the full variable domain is DVKVTQSSRYLVKRTGEKVFLECVQDMDHENMFWYRQDPGLGLRLIYFSYDVKMKEKGDIPEGYSVSREKKERFSLILESASTNQTSMYLCASSWDRGRVQPQHFGDGTRLSIL.